The 6 T cell receptor beta chains in this list originate from one sample, sequenced in a study of siplizumab effects on memory and regulatory T cells. Data came from immunoSEQ multiplex PCR; TCRdb stores just in-frame clones and leaves some out. Counted here are roughly 97,000 clones, approximately 93% occurring once; the ten biggest clones make up 0.55% to 0.7%. Sample: Tregs sorted from blood. All receptors come from a human donor in good health.

This clone was counted a single time. This chain connects TRBV11-1 to TRBJ2-1, with 10 bases that match TRBD2. Germline CDR1 reads SGHAT; CDR2 reads FQDESV (reference sequence). Germline trimming cut 3 bases from V and 2 bases from J; bases unmatched to any gene: 7. The CDR3 runs 17 residues. CDR3 in amino acids: CASSFPRTSGTYNEQFF. Written as DNA, the CDR3 is TGTGCCAGCAGCTTCCCTCGGACTAGCGGAACCTACAATGAGCAGTTCTTC.

The rearrangement uses TRBV29-1 and TRBJ2-5; TRBD2 matches 12 bases. The germline CDR1 and CDR2 sequences are SQVTM and ANQGSEA. This CDR3 spans 14 amino acids. V was pared by 4 bases and J by 2 bases, with 2 bases of the junction left unmatched. For the CDR3, the DNA is TGCAGCGTTGGGACTAGCGGGGCACAAGAGACCCAGTACTTC. Protein product: CSVGTSGAQETQYF.

This clone was seen just once. The chain uses TRBV9 and TRBJ2-1; no clear D gene. This CDR3 is built from 13 residues. Germline loops: CDR1 SGDLS, CDR2 YYNGEE. V was cut by 3 bases and J by 5 bases, with 9 bases left in between. In nucleotides, the CDR3 is TGTGCCAGCAGCGCATACCGTAACAATGAGCAGTTCTTC. Encoded protein: CASSAYRNNEQFF. The variable domain in full, with the rest retrieved from reference TRBV9 and TRBJ2-1, is DSGVTQTPKHLITATGQRVTLRCSPRSGDLSVYWYQQSLDQGLQFLIQYYNGEERAKGNILERFSAQQFPDLHSELNLSSLELGDSALYFCASSAYRNNEQFFGPGTRLTVL.

The chain couples TRBV6-5 to TRBJ1-1, with D possibly being TRBD1 (5 bases). This CDR3 has 15 amino acids. Germline values: CDR1 MNHEY, CDR2 SVGAGI. Trimming removed 7 bases at V and 1 base at J, with 16 bases between. The CDR3 DNA reads TGTGCCAGCAAAGACCAGGGTTTAGGGAACACTGAAGCTTTCTTT. Its translation: CASKDQGLGNTEAFF.

The chain joins TRBV19 to TRBJ2-3; TRBD1 is a possible D gene (5 bases). Trimming pared 5 bases from V and 0 bases from J, leaving 9 bases between. This CDR3 comprises 14 residues. Germline CDR1 is LNHDA and CDR2 is SQIVND (reference sequence). The CDR3 region has the DNA TGTGCCAGTAGTCTGGGGCGTAGCACAGATACGCAGTATTTT. Amino acids: CASSLGRSTDTQYF.

The chain combines TRBV11-3 with TRBJ1-6; D not certain. The CDR3 spans 14 residues. V dropped 1 base and J dropped 5 bases, with 6 bases sitting between them. Germline CDR1 is SGHNT and CDR2 is YENEEA. CDR3 bases: TGTGCCAGCAGCTTAGTTACTGATAATTCACCCCTCCACTTT. Its translation: CASSLVTDNSPLHF.